This T cell receptor (beta chain) is from a study of radiotherapy plus CTLA-4 blockade in lung cancer. The CDR3 loop spans 15 amino acids. Looked up from germline, CDR1 is SGHDT and CDR2 is YYEEEE. Losses at the gene ends were 3 bases for V and 5 bases for J; bases not matched to a gene: 3. The repertoire was sequenced with immunoSEQ multiplex PCR; TCRdb's copy has only in-frame clones and lacks some. The sample shows approximately 33,000 clones, about 78% of them seen only once. V gene TRBV5-6 combines with J gene TRBJ1-6; 9 nucleotides match TRBD1. This clonotype was obtained from a human donor with non-small cell lung cancer who had stable disease on radiotherapy plus ipilimumab. Sequenced material: peripheral blood, taken from a patient treated with radiotherapy plus ipilimumab. The CDR3 here is CASSSGQGNNSPLHF. Written as DNA, the CDR3 is TGTGCCAGCAGCTCTGGACAGGGGAATAATTCACCCCTCCACTTT.